This T cell receptor beta chain was recorded in a study of siplizumab effects on memory and regulatory T cells (dated by TCRdb to between 2018 and 2020). Describing the broader study: The study looked at the effect of siplizumab, an anti-CD2 antibody, on alloreactive T-cell subsets in allogeneic mixed lymphocyte reactions made from human PBMCs.

Additional sequencing covered unstimulated subsets from a few donor pairs, namely CD8+ effector memory, CD4+ naive, CD8+ TEMRA, CD4+ memory and CD8+ naive. TCRbeta CDR3 sequencing was performed on sorted unstimulated T cells and on proliferating T cells recovered from mixed lymphocyte reactions. Fresh whole blood from roughly 10 HLA-typed healthy donors was used to isolate PBMCs. CDR1 and CDR2, looked up from the germline V gene, are LGHNA and YNFKEQ. V loses 4 bases of germline sequence and J loses 2 bases, and the interval between the two ends is 8 bases. Counted from cysteine to phenylalanine, this CDR3 has 14 amino acids. Only the CDR3 part of the read is kept: 42 bases, read in frame from the first base. The library was prepared using the immunoSEQ multiplex PCR assay. Some 9.9 x 10^4 TCR templates per sample were assayed by the deep sequencing platform. Genomic DNA extracted from sorted T cells was used for TCRbeta CDR3 sequencing. The study's own analysis went as follows. Clonal analysis of TCRbeta CDR3 data was done in the R programming language. Alloreactive CD4+ and CD8+ clones were identified by comparing unstimulated samples to CFSE-low samples taken after the reaction. Regulatory or non-regulatory origin of alloreactive CD4+ clones was assigned by matching sequences to the sorted unstimulated Treg and non-Treg repertoires. Entries here come from immuneACCESS through TCRdb and include only in-frame sequences with V and J called. Some clones fail to appear in such tables; in the studies checked, an unresolved V gene covers under half of the shortfall, and the cause of the remainder is unknown. For V, J and clone size, that table is used; D and trimming come from the DNA. Within this sample are thousands of clones, with around 58% of them counted one time only. The ten most abundant clones make up roughly 15% of the sample.

This clone was picked up one time. Its antigen target is currently unknown. No much larger clone is present one base from it, and per-base qualities are unavailable. Here is what the overall study found, with its caveats: Because sequences at frequencies below about 10^-5 were poorly captured, only a minor fraction of alloreactive clones could be mapped back to unstimulated subsets. Whether proliferating Tregs from siplizumab cultures actually had suppressive function was not functionally confirmed. For roughly 80-95% of proliferating CD4+ or CD8+ clones, no naive or memory phenotype could be assigned. The cumulative frequency of alloreactive sequences that could be traced back to unstimulated CD4+ memory T cells was significantly reduced by siplizumab. Greater diversity appeared to be present in unstimulated naive T cells than in memory T cells, and a substantial contribution to the alloresponse seemed to be made by naive cells. In reactions with siplizumab, an average of approximately 69% of mappable alloreactive CD4+ clones were Treg-derived, compared with 25% to 30% in control reactions.

This receptor was taken from a human donor in good health. The chain is encoded by TRBV4-2 joined to TRBJ2-2; TRBD2 is a possible D gene, resting on 6 matching bases. The sequenced sample was effector memory CD8+ T cells sorted from blood. The cell subset or site label corresponds to: unstimulated CD8+ effector memory T cells. The CDR3 region: CASSPGLNTGELFF. The DNA sequence is given as TGTGCCAGCAGCCCCGGACTAAACACCGGGGAGCTGTTTTTT.